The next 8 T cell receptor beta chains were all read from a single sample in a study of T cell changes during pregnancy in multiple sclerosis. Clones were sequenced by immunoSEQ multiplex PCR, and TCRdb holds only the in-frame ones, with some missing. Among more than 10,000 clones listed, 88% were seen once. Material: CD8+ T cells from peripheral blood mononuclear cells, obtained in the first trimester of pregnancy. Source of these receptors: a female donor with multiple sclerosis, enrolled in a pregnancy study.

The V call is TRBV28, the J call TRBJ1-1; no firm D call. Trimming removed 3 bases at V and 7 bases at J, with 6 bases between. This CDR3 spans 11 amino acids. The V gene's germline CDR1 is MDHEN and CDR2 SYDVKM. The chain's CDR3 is CASSLAFEAFF. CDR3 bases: TGTGCCAGCAGTTTGGCCTTTGAAGCTTTCTTT. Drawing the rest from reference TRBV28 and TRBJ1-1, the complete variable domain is DVKVTQSSRYLVKRTGEKVFLECVQDMDHENMFWYRQDPGLGLRLIYFSYDVKMKEKGDIPEGYSVSREKKERFSLILESASTNQTSMYLCASSLAFEAFFGQGTRLTVV.

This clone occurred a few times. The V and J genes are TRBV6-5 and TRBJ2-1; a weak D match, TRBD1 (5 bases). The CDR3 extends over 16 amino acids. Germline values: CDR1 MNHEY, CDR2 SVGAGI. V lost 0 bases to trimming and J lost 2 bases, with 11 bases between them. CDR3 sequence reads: CASSYSRAGPYNEQFF. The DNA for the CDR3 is TGTGCCAGCAGTTACTCTCGGGCAGGGCCCTACAATGAGCAGTTCTTC.

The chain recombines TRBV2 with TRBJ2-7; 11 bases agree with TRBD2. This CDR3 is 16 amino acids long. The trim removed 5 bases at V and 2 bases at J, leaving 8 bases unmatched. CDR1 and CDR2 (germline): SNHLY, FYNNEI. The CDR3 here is CASSPHSGGAAYEQYF. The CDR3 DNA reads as TGTGCCAGCAGTCCCCATAGCGGGGGGGCCGCCTACGAGCAGTACTTC.

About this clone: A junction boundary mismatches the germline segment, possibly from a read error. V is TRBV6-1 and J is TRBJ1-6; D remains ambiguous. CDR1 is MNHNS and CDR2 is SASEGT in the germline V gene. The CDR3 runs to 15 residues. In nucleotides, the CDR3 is TGTGCCAGCAGGGAAGTACACTCCTATAATTCACCCCTCCACTTT. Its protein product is CASREVHSYNSPLHF.

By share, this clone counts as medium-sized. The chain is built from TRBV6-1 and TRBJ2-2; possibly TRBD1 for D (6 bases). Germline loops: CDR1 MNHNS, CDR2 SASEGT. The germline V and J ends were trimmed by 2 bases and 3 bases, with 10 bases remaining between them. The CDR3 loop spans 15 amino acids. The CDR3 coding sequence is TGTGCCAGCAGTGAACTGACAGGTCACACCGGGGAGCTGTTTTTT. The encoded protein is CASSELTGHTGELFF.

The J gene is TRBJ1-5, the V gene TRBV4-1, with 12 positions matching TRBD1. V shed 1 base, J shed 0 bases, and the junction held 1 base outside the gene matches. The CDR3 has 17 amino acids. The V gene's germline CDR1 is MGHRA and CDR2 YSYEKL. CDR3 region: CASSQGDRGHSNQPQHF. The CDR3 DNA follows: TGCGCCAGCAGCCAAGGGGACAGGGGGCATAGCAATCAGCCCCAGCATTTT.

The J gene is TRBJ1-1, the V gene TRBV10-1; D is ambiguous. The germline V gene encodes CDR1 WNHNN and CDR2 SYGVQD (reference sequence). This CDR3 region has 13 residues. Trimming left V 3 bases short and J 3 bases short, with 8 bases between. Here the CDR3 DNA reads TGCGCCAGCAGTGATCCGGAGGACACTGAAGCTTTCTTT. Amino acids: CASSDPEDTEAFF.

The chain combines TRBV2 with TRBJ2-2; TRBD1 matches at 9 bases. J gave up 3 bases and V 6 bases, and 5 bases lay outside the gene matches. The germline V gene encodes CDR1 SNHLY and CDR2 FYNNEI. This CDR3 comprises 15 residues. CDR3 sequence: CASSARDRDTGELFF. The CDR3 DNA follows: TGTGCCAGCAGCGCCCGGGACAGGGACACCGGGGAGCTGTTTTTT.